This paragraph covers one T cell receptor beta chain sequence. No antigen is known for it. Three pembrolizumab responders had their TCRs sequenced. These data belong to a study of PD-1 blockade in mismatch repair-deficient tumors. Looking at the study overall: Patients had about 13 mismatch repair-deficient cancer types and were previously treated and progressing. Study conclusions and caveats: After pembrolizumab, tumor-resident clones rose rapidly, then generally contracted before radiologic responses.

Clones were sequenced by immunoSEQ multiplex PCR, and TCRdb holds only the in-frame ones, with some missing. The top ten clones hold roughly 3.5% of a sample with over 30,000 clones, approximately 84% of them seen once. The CDR3 runs to 14 residues. Germline V gene data show CDR1 as SGHRS and CDR2 as YFSETQ. The V end was cut by 0 bases, the J end by 2 bases, with 8 bases between. This receptor was identified in an adult with mismatch repair-deficient cancer. The chain carries TRBV5-1 and TRBJ2-5; D gene uncertain. The sample consisted of PBMCs, taken 6 to 7 weeks after starting pembrolizumab. The CDR3, as DNA: TGCGCCAGCAGCTTGGTCGTCAGTCAAGAGACCCAGTACTTC. Its protein product is CASSLVVSQETQYF.